One and the same sample provided the 23 T cell receptor beta chains below, sequenced in a study of beta chain features in type 1 diabetes. The isolated RNA, all of it, was reverse transcribed, so expressed TCRB transcripts were what got sequenced. The method was immunoSEQ multiplex PCR; TCRdb's version includes in-frame clones alone and lacks a portion of them. Of some 410,000 clones listed, 11% are singletons. Material for sequencing was naive CD4+ T cells from blood. Receptors originate from a woman under 30 in good health.

The V call is TRBV30, the J call TRBJ1-2, with D possibly being TRBD1 (5 bases). The V and J ends lost 8 bases and 9 bases respectively, with 22 bases between them. Germline V gene sequence: CDR1 GTSNPN, CDR2 SVGIG (reference sequence). The length of the CDR3 is 13 residues. CDR3 sequence: CAASTATTMRYTF. Written as DNA, the CDR3 is TGTGCCGCCTCGACAGCGACTACTATGCGCTACACCTTC.

This chain uses TRBV4-1 with TRBJ2-7; no reliable D call. The V gene's germline CDR1 is MGHRA and CDR2 YSYEKL. Between the trimmed V and J ends, which lost 5 bases and 2 bases, there was a span of 4 bases. The CDR3 spans 11 residues. CDR3 sequence: CASSGAYEQYF. The DNA for the CDR3 is TGCGCCAGCAGCGGTGCCTACGAGCAGTACTTC.

This clone was detected only a few times. The same CDR3 can be traced to other DNA sequences in this sample. The V gene is TRBV5-1, the J gene TRBJ2-5; D remains unclear. Trimming left V 0 bases short and J 2 bases short, with 8 bases between. CDR1 SGHRS and CDR2 YFSETQ come from the germline V gene. The CDR3 extends over 14 amino acids. The DNA of the CDR3 is TGCGCCAGCAGCTTGGTGCCAGAACAAGAGACCCAGTACTTC. Translating gives CASSLVPEQETQYF.

The CDR3 nucleotides are TGTGCCAGCCACAGGGGGGTCAACACCGGGGAGCTGTTTTTT. It codes for CASHRGVNTGELFF. The chain has TRBV7-8 and TRBJ2-2; 8 bases match TRBD1. Losses at the gene ends were 8 bases for V and 2 bases for J; bases not matched to a gene: 4. CDR3 size: 14 residues. CDR1 SGHVS and CDR2 FQNEAQ come from the germline V gene. The complete variable domain, with remaining parts taken from reference TRBV7-8 and TRBJ2-2, reads GAGVSQSPRYKVAKRGQDVALRCDPISGHVSLFWYQQALGQGPEFLTYFQNEAQLDKSGLPSDRFFAERPEGSVSTLKIQRTQQEDSAVYLCASHRGVNTGELFFGEGSRLTVL.

In this sample, this clone turned up once. The V call is TRBV4-1, the J call TRBJ1-6; tentatively, D is TRBD1 (6 bases). CDR3 size: 19 residues. V lost 1 base, J lost 0 bases, and 16 bases lay in between. Germline V lookup: CDR1 MGHRA, CDR2 YSYEKL. CDR3 sequence: CASSQVGGGQSSYNSPLHF. The CDR3 DNA sequence: TGCGCCAGCAGCCAAGTGGGTGGTGGACAGAGCTCCTATAATTCACCCCTCCACTTT.

Only a few counts were recorded for this clone. V usage is TRBV7-6 and J usage is TRBJ2-6; D unclear. V dropped 5 bases and J dropped 4 bases, with 15 bases sitting between them. CDR3 length: 16 amino acids. Germline V lookup: CDR1 SGHVS, CDR2 FNYEAQ. The CDR3 DNA follows: TGTGCCAGCAGCCCCTTCGAATCATACGGGGCCAACGTCCTGACTTTC. Translating gives CASSPFESYGANVLTF.

This chain uses TRBV5-4 with TRBJ2-5; tentatively, D is TRBD2 (5 bases). This CDR3 contains 14 residues. V lost 5 bases and J lost 5, with 16 bases in between. CDR1 is SGHNT, CDR2 YYREEE, per germline (reference sequence). The CDR3 DNA is TGTGCCAGCAGATCTAGGGAGCGAAGTGAGACCCAGTACTTC. The encoded protein is CASRSRERSETQYF.

The chain carries TRBV5-6 and TRBJ1-4, with TRBD1 as a possible D gene (5 bases). V was clipped by 0 bases and J by 3 bases, with 9 bases between them. There are 15 residues in the CDR3. Germline V gene data show CDR1 as SGHDT and CDR2 as YYEEEE. CDR3 residues: CASSLVGTSNEKLFF. As DNA, the CDR3 is TGTGCCAGCAGCTTGGTAGGGACGTCTAATGAAAAACTGTTTTTT.

This CDR3 reads CSVEGEPSYNEQFF. As DNA, the CDR3 is TGCAGCGTTGAGGGCGAACCCTCCTACAATGAGCAGTTCTTC. This chain links TRBV29-1 with TRBJ2-1; D ambiguous. V was clipped by 3 bases and J by 0 bases, with 9 bases between them. This CDR3 is built from 14 residues. The germline V gene has CDR1 SQVTM and CDR2 ANQGSEA.

This clone was counted between two and nine times. The rearrangement links TRBV9 to TRBJ2-7; a possible D gene is TRBD1 (5 bases). The CDR3 contains 13 residues. V lost 4 bases and J 3 bases, leaving 11 bases between the germline ends. The V gene's germline CDR1 is SGDLS and CDR2 YYNGEE. CDR3 nucleotides: TGTGCCAGCAGCTCCGGACAACTCTACGAGCAGTACTTC. As protein: CASSSGQLYEQYF.

A word on this clone: Other DNA sequences in the same sample also yield this CDR3. The gene calls are TRBV29-1 and TRBJ1-2; 9 nucleotides agree with TRBD1. Germline V CDR1 and CDR2: SQVTM, ANQGSEA. V dropped 6 bases and J dropped 1; count of bases not matched to a gene: 6. The CDR3 totals 14 residues. CDR3 DNA sequence: TGCAGCGTCGTAAGGACAGGGGATAACTATGGCTACACCTTC. It codes for CSVVRTGDNYGYTF.

The table lists this clone with a few counts. The CDR3 is CASSLERGRSNEQFF. The CDR3 DNA is TGCGCCAGCAGCTTGGAAAGGGGGCGTTCCAATGAGCAGTTCTTC. The genes are TRBV5-1 and TRBJ2-1, with 7 bases matching TRBD1. The CDR3 is made up of 15 amino acids. Germline-derived CDR1 and CDR2 are SGHRS and YFSETQ. The J segment lost 6 bases and the V segment lost 0 bases, leaving 6 bases of the junction unmatched. Supplemented by reference TRBV5-1 and TRBJ2-1, the full variable domain reads KAGVTQTPRYLIKTRGQQVTLSCSPISGHRSVSWYQQTPGQGLQFLFEYFSETQRNKGNFPGRFSGRQFSNSRSEMNVSTLELGDSALYLCASSLERGRSNEQFFGPGTRLTVL.

This chain connects TRBV7-7 to TRBJ1-3, with D unresolved. There are 13 residues in the CDR3. The V end lost 4 bases, the J end lost 2 bases, and 6 bases lay between the germline ends. Germline V gene sequence: CDR1 SSHAT, CDR2 FNYEAQ (reference sequence). The CDR3 DNA sequence: TGTGCCAGCAGCTCGGGCCCTGGAAACACCATATATTTT. It is translated as CASSSGPGNTIYF.

The chain links TRBV5-4 to TRBJ2-7; 9 nucleotides match TRBD2. J was trimmed by 1 base and V by 3 bases; bases with no gene match: 8. Germline V gene data show CDR1 as SGHNT and CDR2 as YYREEE (reference sequence). The CDR3 has 16 residues. As DNA, the CDR3 is TGTGCCAGCAGCTCCACCACCACTAGCGGGTCCTACGAGCAGTACTTC. Its protein is CASSSTTTSGSYEQYF.

The chain carries TRBV7-9 and TRBJ2-3; 9 nucleotides agree with TRBD2. Germline V gene lookup returns CDR1 SEHNR and CDR2 FQNEAQ (reference sequence). J was trimmed by 1 base and V by 6 bases; bases with no gene match: 5. The CDR3 is 15 amino acids. The CDR3 spells CASRAGLAGTDTQYF. Written as DNA, the CDR3 is TGTGCCAGCAGGGCGGGACTAGCAGGCACAGATACGCAGTATTTT.

In this sample, this clone turned up many times. The chain is built from TRBV29-1 and TRBJ2-3; TRBD1 is a possible D gene (5 bases). The V gene's germline CDR1 is SQVTM and CDR2 ANQGSEA. This CDR3 region has 12 residues. Trimming cost V 7 bases and J 2 bases, with 10 bases left between them. The CDR3 loop is CSARATTDTQYF. The CDR3 DNA reads TGCAGCGCCAGGGCTACCACAGATACGCAGTATTTT.

This clone has more than one count but fewer than ten. The chain combines TRBV4-3 with TRBJ1-1; D gene unclear. The V gene's germline CDR1 is LGHNA and CDR2 YSLEER. V lost 0 bases and J lost 7, with 6 bases in between. This CDR3 spans 12 amino acids. CDR3 region: CASSQDRLEAFF. The CDR3 DNA sequence: TGCGCCAGCAGCCAAGATCGCCTTGAAGCTTTCTTT.

This clone came up a few times. The chain couples TRBV5-1 to TRBJ2-2, with a weak D call TRBD2 (5 bases). Trimming shortened V by 1 base and J by 4 bases, and 11 bases separated the two germline ends. The V gene's germline CDR1 is SGHRS and CDR2 YFSETQ. The CDR3 consists of 15 residues. In DNA, the CDR3 is TGCGCCAGCAGCTTGAATCCGGGAACCACCGGGGAGCTGTTTTTT. Translation: CASSLNPGTTGELFF. The full variable domain, its missing parts supplied by reference TRBV5-1 and TRBJ2-2, is KAGVTQTPRYLIKTRGQQVTLSCSPISGHRSVSWYQQTPGQGLQFLFEYFSETQRNKGNFPGRFSGRQFSNSRSEMNVSTLELGDSALYLCASSLNPGTTGELFFGEGSRLTVL.

The J gene is TRBJ2-5, the V gene TRBV5-4, with D possibly called TRBD1 or TRBD2 (6 bases each). The CDR3 is made up of 15 amino acids. Trimming stripped 4 bases from V and 0 bases from J, with 13 bases between. The germline gives CDR1 SGHNT, CDR2 YYREEE (reference sequence). The CDR3 protein is CASSPSGGYQETQYF. CDR3 bases: TGTGCCAGCAGCCCATCCGGGGGCTACCAAGAGACCCAGTACTTC.

The chain uses TRBV27 and TRBJ2-5, with D perhaps matching TRBD2 (6 bases). CDR3 length: 16 residues. Per germline, CDR1 MNHEY and CDR2 SMNVEV (reference sequence). V lost 2 bases and J lost 0, with 13 bases in between. The CDR3 is CASSLTVAAYQETQYF. CDR3 nucleotides: TGTGCCAGCAGTTTAACCGTAGCGGCGTACCAAGAGACCCAGTACTTC.

The J gene is TRBJ2-5, the V gene TRBV7-3; D is ambiguous. CDR3 length: 13 residues. Germline-derived CDR1 and CDR2 are SGHTA and FQGTGA. The V end was cut by 2 bases, the J end by 1 base, with 5 bases between. The CDR3 sequence: CASSLLGQETQYF. CDR3 DNA: TGTGCCAGCAGCTTACTGGGCCAAGAGACCCAGTACTTC.

This clone was recorded a few times. The V gene is TRBV28, the J gene TRBJ2-3, with D maybe TRBD2 (5 bases). Germline V CDR1 and CDR2: MDHEN, SYDVKM. V shed 8 bases and J shed 4 bases, with 16 bases lying between them. This CDR3 spans 14 amino acids. The chain's CDR3 is CASWAASGSDTQYF. The CDR3 nucleotides read TGTGCCAGCTGGGCGGCTTCGGGGTCAGATACGCAGTATTTT.

The V gene is TRBV9, the J gene TRBJ1-3; no clear D. Germline CDR1 reads SGDLS; CDR2 reads YYNGEE. V lost 4 bases, J lost 7 bases, and 9 bases lay in between. The CDR3 extends over 12 amino acids. In DNA form, the CDR3 reads TGTGCCAGCAGCCCCGGGGTGAACACCATATATTTT. Protein sequence: CASSPGVNTIYF.